This entry lists 2 T cell receptor beta chains sequenced from one sample in a study of CD8+ T cells in alopecia areata. Treatment indicated: oral pan-JAK inhibitor, 5-10 mg twice daily. Once RNA had been extracted, it was reverse transcribed into cDNA to act as the sequencing template. Here immunoSEQ multiplex PCR was the method, and the copy in TCRdb shows in-frame clones only, minus some. The table records around 190,000 clones, less than 65% of them present only once. The material sequenced was CD4+ T cells sorted from blood, taken at week 4, from a patient treated with tofacitinib. The receptors were gathered from a human donor with alopecia areata.

The chain uses TRBV30 and TRBJ1-1; D not resolved. The CDR3 is 11 amino acids. CDR1 and CDR2 (germline): GTSNPN, SVGIG (reference sequence). V lost 2 bases and J 9 bases, leaving 10 bases between the germline ends. This chain's CDR3 is CAWSHPQKAFF. DNA for the CDR3: TGTGCCTGGAGTCACCCACAGAAAGCTTTCTTT.

This clone was found a few times. The chain uses TRBV4-3 and TRBJ1-2; D is undetermined. The CDR3 totals 13 residues. V was shortened by 4 bases and J by 5 bases, with 11 bases between the two germline ends. Per the germline V gene, CDR1 is LGHNA and CDR2 is YSLEER. The CDR3 sequence: CASSPQLRYGYTF. CDR3 DNA sequence: TGCGCCAGCAGCCCTCAACTAAGATATGGCTACACCTTC.